The source of this T cell receptor beta chain is a study of blood T cell repertoires in COVID-19. The germline CDR1 and CDR2 sequences are SGHKS and YYEKEE (reference sequence). Trimming took off 4 bases at V and 6 bases at J, with 16 bases between the two ends. The CDR3 loop spans 15 amino acids. Sequencing was performed with immunoSEQ multiplex PCR; in TCRdb, only in-frame clones are kept and a portion is missing. The sample lists 200,000 to 300,000 clones, roughly 76% occurring once. Specimen: peripheral blood. The TCR sequence derives from a woman older than 75 with COVID-19, enrolled during active disease. This sequence joins TRBV5-5 and TRBJ2-2; a weak D match, TRBD1 (6 bases). In DNA form, the CDR3 reads TGTGCCAGCAGCCCGGGACACCTAACCCCCGGGGAGCTGTTTTTT. This codes for CASSPGHLTPGELFF.